This entry describes one T cell receptor beta chain. Its antigen is unknown. Orbital computed tomography, thyroid ultrasound, TRAb, serum thyroxine and clinical symptoms formed the basis of diagnosis. The data belong to a study of Graves' ophthalmopathy and Graves' hyperthyroidism. Study-wide background: The collection of peripheral blood took place at initial diagnosis, before any treatment. Study-wide results and caveats: Blood contained most expanded thyroid clonotypes exceeding 0.001 frequency. The model predicted ophthalmopathy progression with roughly 70% sensitivity and around 72% specificity.

This CDR3 contains 16 residues. Germline trimming cut 5 bases from V and 3 bases from J; bases unmatched to any gene: 11. The authors amplified TCR beta CDR3 regions, and they did so from RNA transcripts for repertoire sequencing. The workflow started with a first-round RT-PCR run with HTBI primers and then moved on to a second-round multiplex PCR. TCRdb independently ran MiXCR on the multiplex PCR reads; one entry per CDR3 protein. The sample lists a few hundred thousand distinct CDR3 sequences, around a fifth occurring once. This clonotype was obtained from a woman aged 50 to 65 with Graves' ophthalmopathy. This chain uses TRBV12-3 or TRBV12-4 with TRBJ2-5; 8 positions match TRBD1. Sequencing was performed on peripheral blood. CDR3 protein: CASSPYGATGEETQYF. The CDR3 DNA sequence: TGTGCCAGCAGTCCTTATGGCGCGACAGGGGAAGAGACCCAGTACTTC.